Listed here are 17 T cell receptor beta chains from one sample, sequenced in a study of Ad26.COV2.S vaccination and SARS-CoV-2 variants. Documented treatment: 19 received Ad26.COV2.S at low or high dose, single or two shots; roughly five received placebo; per-sample allocation not given. All samples were drawn on day 63, counting from the first vaccine or placebo injection. Clones were read by immunoSEQ multiplex PCR, and TCRdb kept only the in-frame ones, dropping some. This sample has about 350,000 clones; roughly 89% occur once, and the top ten carry roughly 4.8%. This specimen was peripheral blood, taken in a trial of Ad26.COV2.S vaccine versus placebo. The receptors derive from a person aged 18-60 years who received the Ad26.COV2.S COVID-19 vaccine or a placebo.

In its sample, this clone was seen a few times. The rearrangement uses TRBV9 and TRBJ2-2; possibly TRBD1 for D (6 bases). The CDR3 spans 18 residues. Germline V gene lookup returns CDR1 SGDLS and CDR2 YYNGEE. Between the trimmed V and J ends, which lost 2 bases and 4 bases, there was a span of 21 bases. The CDR3 sequence: CASSVLGQPGGPTGELFF. CDR3 coding DNA: TGTGCCAGCAGCGTGCTAGGACAGCCCGGCGGTCCCACCGGGGAGCTGTTTTTT. Supplemented by reference TRBV9 and TRBJ2-2, the full variable domain reads DSGVTQTPKHLITATGQRVTLRCSPRSGDLSVYWYQQSLDQGLQFLIQYYNGEERAKGNILERFSAQQFPDLHSELNLSSLELGDSALYFCASSVLGQPGGPTGELFFGEGSRLTVL.

A note on this clone: Other DNA sequences in the same sample also yield this CDR3. Here the CDR3 DNA reads TGTGCCAGCAGCTTAGGAGCGTCTTACGAGCAGTACTTC. This encodes CASSLGASYEQYF. The J gene is TRBJ2-7, the V gene TRBV7-2, with no clear D. CDR3 length: 13 residues. The germline V and J ends were trimmed by 1 base and 4 bases, with 8 bases remaining between them. Germline V CDR1 and CDR2: SGHTA, FQGNSA.

With regard to this clone: The same CDR3 also results from other DNA sequences found in this sample. This chain uses TRBV18 with TRBJ1-1, with unresolved D. CDR1 and CDR2 from the germline V gene are KGHSH and LQKENI. V was trimmed by 0 bases and J by 0 bases, leaving 2 bases between them. The CDR3 extends over 13 amino acids. CDR3 protein: CASSPPLNTEAFF. The CDR3 DNA sequence: TGTGCCAGCTCACCACCGTTGAACACTGAAGCTTTCTTT. The full variable domain, completed using reference TRBV18 and TRBJ1-1, is NAGVMQNPRHLVRRRGQEARLRCSPMKGHSHVYWYRQLPEEGLKFMVYLQKENIIDESGMPKERFSAEFPKEGPSILRIQQVVRGDSAAYFCASSPPLNTEAFFGQGTRLTVV.

This rearrangement joins TRBV30 to TRBJ1-1; TRBD1 is a possible D gene (6 bases). The V gene lost 4 bases and the J gene lost 1 base, with 10 bases spanning the gap. The CDR3 spans 13 residues. Germline CDR1 is GTSNPN and CDR2 is SVGIG (reference sequence). As DNA, the CDR3 is TGTGCCTGGACGGGACAAGCGAACACTGAAGCTTTCTTT. Encoded protein: CAWTGQANTEAFF.

The chain recombines TRBV5-5 with TRBJ2-3; D remains ambiguous. This CDR3 is built from 14 residues. Germline lookup yields CDR1 SGHKS and CDR2 YYEKEE (reference sequence). V lost 6 bases and J 1 base, leaving 12 bases between the germline ends. The CDR3 is CASTLNIRTDTQYF. In DNA, the CDR3 is TGTGCCAGCACCTTAAACATACGCACAGATACGCAGTATTTT.

V gene TRBV6-1 combines with J gene TRBJ1-4; 9 bases fit TRBD1. The length of the CDR3 is 15 residues. Trimming at V came to 0 bases and at J to 8 bases, leaving 4 bases not matched to a gene. From germline, CDR1 is MNHNS and CDR2 SASEGT. Here the CDR3 reads CASSEAGTGWEKLFF. The CDR3, as DNA: TGTGCCAGCAGTGAAGCCGGGACAGGGTGGGAAAAACTGTTTTTT.

A few counts support this clone. The chain carries TRBV18 and TRBJ2-5; D is perhaps TRBD2 (6 bases). The CDR3 contains 16 residues. Germline V gene sequence: CDR1 KGHSH, CDR2 LQKENI. Deletions cut 2 bases from V and 2 bases from J, with 15 bases between. The CDR3 DNA reads as TGTGCCAGCTCACCAGGGCGACTAGTAGGACAAGAGACCCAGTACTTC. It translates to CASSPGRLVGQETQYF. The full variable domain, in which reference TRBV18 and TRBJ2-5 provide the parts outside the CDR3, is NAGVMQNPRHLVRRRGQEARLRCSPMKGHSHVYWYRQLPEEGLKFMVYLQKENIIDESGMPKERFSAEFPKEGPSILRIQQVVRGDSAAYFCASSPGRLVGQETQYFGPGTRLLVL.

The rearrangement uses TRBV19 and TRBJ1-6; TRBD1 aligns across 7 bases. V lost 3 bases to trimming and J lost 5 bases; unmatched junction nucleotides: 1. The CDR3 sequence is 14 residues long. The germline V gene encodes CDR1 LNHDA and CDR2 SQIVND (reference sequence). This chain's CDR3 is CASSITGDNSPLHF. CDR3 nucleotide sequence: TGTGCCAGTAGTATTACAGGGGATAATTCACCCCTCCACTTT.

This chain links TRBV3-1 (or the pseudogene TRBV3-2) with TRBJ2-5, with D uncertain. There are 12 residues in the CDR3. Between the trimmed V and J ends, which lost 5 bases and 0 bases, there was a span of 4 bases. Germline assignment: CDR1 LGHDT and CDR2 YNNKEL (reference sequence). The CDR3: CASSRDQETQYF. The CDR3 coding sequence is TGTGCCAGCAGCAGGGACCAAGAGACCCAGTACTTC.

The chain links TRBV29-1 to TRBJ2-7, with a weak D call TRBD1 (5 bases). The CDR3 runs to 13 residues. V shed 5 bases and J shed 0 bases, with 11 bases lying between them. Germline values: CDR1 SQVTM, CDR2 ANQGSEA. The CDR3 protein is CSVRPTDSYEQYF. As DNA, the CDR3 is TGCAGCGTTCGTCCGACAGACTCCTACGAGCAGTACTTC.

The chain uses TRBV7-6 and TRBJ2-7; D gene unclear. Per the germline V gene, CDR1 is SGHVS and CDR2 is FNYEAQ. V was pared by 1 base and J by 4 bases, with 8 bases between. The length of the CDR3 is 13 residues. The CDR3 is CASSLEAGYEQYF. CDR3 coding DNA: TGTGCCAGCAGCTTAGAGGCTGGGTACGAGCAGTACTTC.

V is TRBV9 and J is TRBJ2-7; 7 bases match TRBD2. The CDR3 loop spans 15 amino acids. V shed 2 bases, J shed 3 bases, and the junction held 8 bases outside the gene matches. Germline CDR1 SGDLS, CDR2 YYNGEE. CDR3 amino acids: CASSVAVGGIYEQYF. The CDR3 DNA reads TGTGCCAGCAGCGTCGCCGTGGGGGGGATCTACGAGCAGTACTTC.

Points on this clone: Within the sample, other DNA sequences also encode this same CDR3. The chain couples TRBV15 to TRBJ1-2; D is perhaps TRBD1 (6 bases). Trimming pared 0 bases from V and 5 bases from J, leaving 10 bases between. The CDR3 sequence is 14 residues long. Germline V gene lookup returns CDR1 LNHNV and CDR2 YYDKDF (reference sequence). The CDR3 here is CATSRDRGGYGYTF. DNA of the CDR3: TGTGCCACCAGCAGAGACAGGGGCGGTTATGGCTACACCTTC.

The chain combines TRBV13 with TRBJ2-7; unclear D gene. The CDR3 contains 14 residues. Germline V gives CDR1 PRHDT, CDR2 FYEKMQ (reference sequence). With 0 bases removed from V and 2 bases from J, the gap between germline ends came to 8 bases. The chain's CDR3 is CASSLGSQTYEQYF. CDR3 nucleotides: TGTGCCAGCAGCTTAGGTTCTCAAACCTACGAGCAGTACTTC.

The chain links TRBV19 to TRBJ2-7, with 8 nucleotides matching TRBD1. Losses at the gene ends were 0 bases for V and 2 bases for J; bases not matched to a gene: 12. Germline assignment: CDR1 LNHDA and CDR2 SQIVND (reference sequence). The CDR3 runs 18 residues. CDR3 residues: CASSIDLIAADRAYEQYF. Written as DNA, the CDR3 is TGTGCCAGTAGTATAGATCTTATCGCTGCGGACAGGGCCTACGAGCAGTACTTC.

The CDR3 loop is CASSPGVSGANVLTF. The DNA of the CDR3 is TGTGCCAGCAGCCCAGGGGTTTCTGGGGCCAACGTCCTGACTTTC. The genes are TRBV27 and TRBJ2-6; D may be TRBD1 (6 bases). Germline V gene sequence: CDR1 MNHEY, CDR2 SMNVEV (reference sequence). Trimming cost V 6 bases and J 1 base, with 10 bases left between them. The CDR3 is 15 residues long.

V is TRBV28 and J is TRBJ2-2; D is uncertain. The CDR3 loop spans 14 amino acids. The germline gives CDR1 MDHEN, CDR2 SYDVKM. Trimming took off 3 bases at V and 4 bases at J, with 9 bases between the two ends. The CDR3 sequence: CASSLTGPTGELFF. CDR3 DNA sequence: TGTGCCAGCAGTTTGACCGGACCCACCGGGGAGCTGTTTTTT.